Listed below are T cell receptor beta chains from one sample, sequenced in a study of fetal regulatory T cell absence and autoimmunity. TCRdb keeps only in-frame clones here, not all; method: immunoSEQ multiplex PCR. The repertoire includes 85,000 to 100,000 clones, 72% of them detected once, and 1.5% to 2% sits in the top ten. Sequenced sample: pancreas tissue. Receptor source: a male donor with IPEX syndrome. Each CDR3 is given without its conserved first and last residue. D genes are given only for firm matches.

j_call | d_call | v_call | cdr3_aa
TRBJ2-1 | TRBD2 | TRBV5-7 | ASSLSGLAPKRDNEQF
TRBJ1-2 | NA | TRBV11-2 | ASSLARVFGYT
TRBJ1-1 | NA | TRBV4-3 | ASSQDSPGPTEAF
TRBJ1-2 | NA | TRBV7-9 | ASSLDTNYGYT
TRBJ2-1 | TRBD2 | TRBV29-1 | SVDGLAGGSSYNEQF
TRBJ2-2 | TRBD1 | TRBV11-2 | ASSLYLGQGANTGELF
TRBJ1-2 | NA | TRBV5-4 | ASSLVREHGYT
TRBJ2-5 | TRBD2 | TRBV25-1 | ASSEWGGETQY
TRBJ1-5 | NA | TRBV5-4 | ASSLGGGNQPQH
TRBJ1-2 | TRBD1 | TRBV7-9 | ASSSPRDREIHGYT
TRBJ2-1 | TRBD2 | TRBV30 | AWSGTRTSVTYNEQF
TRBJ1-2 | NA | TRBV21-1 | ASGIWDYGYT
TRBJ2-7 | NA | TRBV10-1 | ASSESKGYSYEQY
TRBJ2-7 | TRBD2 | TRBV10-3 | AISESVAGDSYEQY
TRBJ2-1 | TRBD1 | TRBV27 | ASSFGGTGNEQF
TRBJ2-1 | TRBD2 | TRBV4-1 | ASSQVAGSAGYNEQF
TRBJ2-3 | NA | TRBV2 | ASPGGADTQY
TRBJ1-1 | NA | TRBV13 | ASSPVRGNTEAF
TRBJ2-5 | TRBD1 | TRBV27 | ASSLGQSGETQY
TRBJ2-7 | TRBD1 | TRBV5-6 | ASSLARDRIYEQY
TRBJ2-1 | TRBD2 | TRBV7-2 | ASSLNSGRPQF
TRBJ2-7 | TRBD2 | TRBV5-4 | ASSFGLAGSYEQY
TRBJ2-2 | NA | TRBV30 | AWSVLGAGELF
TRBJ2-5 | NA | TRBV6-5 | ASSYQETQY
TRBJ1-2 | NA | TRBV19 | ASSNAREGRDYGYT
TRBJ2-4 | NA | TRBV6-6 | ASSYTGALAKNIQY
TRBJ2-7 | TRBD2 | TRBV30 | AWSVRLAGLGEQY
TRBJ1-2 | NA | TRBV9 | ASSVGGGQNYGYT
TRBJ1-2 | NA | TRBV30 | AWSLLYGYT
TRBJ1-1 | NA | TRBV6-1 | ASSELQGVTEAF
TRBJ2-5 | TRBD2 | TRBV4-2 | ASSQEGTSGSETQY
TRBJ2-2 | TRBD2 | TRBV5-4 | ASRYDMGTSGRARTGELF
TRBJ2-5 | NA | TRBV11-2 | ASSLGPWGDKETQY
TRBJ1-2 | NA | TRBV7-9 | ASSSGYYGYT
TRBJ2-3 | NA | TRBV9 | ASSVGLASTDTQY
TRBJ1-6 | NA | TRBV2 | ASTSRGGHYNSPLH
TRBJ2-5 | TRBD2 | TRBV7-9 | ASSLLAGAQETQY
TRBJ2-7 | TRBD2 | TRBV18 | ASSPLAGGSYEQY
TRBJ2-1 | TRBD1 | TRBV27 | ASSSLRQGHTYNEQF
TRBJ1-3 | NA | TRBV25-1 | ASSRGTGNTIY
TRBJ2-7 | TRBD2 | TRBV27 | ASSQGLAGLYEQY
TRBJ1-1 | NA | TRBV11-3 | ASSLGTEAF
TRBJ2-7 | TRBD2 | TRBV10-3 | AISAGTSGGPWEQY
TRBJ1-5 | NA | TRBV6-5 | ASSLRLPSNQPQH
TRBJ2-5 | NA | TRBV4-1 | ASSQEWLWEETQY
TRBJ2-5 | TRBD1 | TRBV14 | ASSQVMDRPPRKTQY
TRBJ2-2 | TRBD2 | TRBV13 | ASSPASGVTGELF
TRBJ2-1 | NA | TRBV11-3 | ASSPRRGAYNEQF